This TCR beta chain appears in the sequencing data of a study of Graves' ophthalmopathy and Graves' hyperthyroidism. Whole-study results and caveats: A classifier, a 13-signature model, separated ophthalmopathy from stable hyperthyroidism with nearly 90% sensitivity and 81.08% specificity.

Ophthalmopathy donors showed moderate-to-severe activity, CAS ≥3, NOSPECS ≥4 and a duration under 3 months. Diagnosis used clinical symptoms, serum thyroxine, TRAb, thyroid ultrasound and orbital computed tomography. Amplification of TCR beta CDR3 regions used RNA transcripts. Following a first-round RT-PCR that used HTBI primers, a second-round multiplex PCR was carried out. TCRdb re-called the multiplex PCR reads through MiXCR, storing one row per CDR3 protein. The sample contains about 740,000 distinct CDR3 sequences, around 40% of which appear only once. Points on this clonotype: Its antigen is unidentified.

The germline gives CDR1 SNHLY, CDR2 FYNNEI. This CDR3 is 17 amino acids long. V dropped 5 bases and J dropped 4; count of bases not matched to a gene: 14. The sample comprised peripheral blood. This chain links TRBV2 with TRBJ1-2; TRBD1 matches 9 bases. The origin of this receptor is an adult man with Graves' ophthalmopathy. In nucleotides, the CDR3 is TGTGCCAGCAGTTTAACCCCTACAGGGGGCCGGGGCTATGGCTACACCTTC. Amino acid sequence: CASSLTPTGGRGYGYTF.